The entry that follows covers one T cell receptor (beta chain) sequence. What it binds is not known. This record comes from a study of blood T cells in healthy people across ages. A sample-barcoded 5' primer and a J-beta primer mix were used in a second PCR of roughly 7 to 11 cycles. The template-switch adaptor was a 5' adaptor with 12 random nucleotides. It tagged each cDNA molecule. TCRdb re-called the 5' RACE reads through MiXCR, storing one row per CDR3 protein. The table has 1.5 million to 2 million distinct CDR3 sequences, around half seen once. Findings and limits, study-wide: TCR beta diversity was tightly associated with the proportion of naive T cells.

The extraction recovered at least 6 micrograms of total RNA per sample. V lost 6 bases and J lost 9; bases outside the gene matches: 17. In germline, CDR1 is DFQATT, CDR2 SNEGSKA (reference sequence). The CDR3 sequence is 17 residues long. The source is a woman in her thirties or forties in good health. The sequencing input was blood. This chain connects TRBV20-1 to TRBJ2-1; 13 bases fit TRBD2. The CDR3 protein is CSADETSGGSPISEQFF. CDR3 bases: TGCAGTGCCGATGAGACTAGCGGGGGGTCCCCTATTAGTGAGCAGTTCTTC.